The present TCR beta chain was sequenced within a study of blood T cell repertoires in COVID-19. Study-wide context: Some COVID-19 samples were acute and others convalescent; all came from the United States, Italy and Spain.

TCRdb's copy holds only in-frame clones and misses some; the assay was immunoSEQ multiplex PCR. The sample comprises some 240,000 clones, almost 85% of which are singletons, and about 2.5% rests with the top ten. This CDR3 spans 19 amino acids. The ends were cut back, 2 bases at V and 2 bases at J, with 23 bases in the middle. Per the germline V gene, CDR1 is MNHEY and CDR2 is SMNVEV (reference sequence). Enrollment of patients from Seattle took place during active infection, with longitudinal follow-up. The chain combines TRBV27 with TRBJ2-3; D might be TRBD1 (6 bases). The clonotype was recovered from a woman in her sixties or seventies with COVID-19, enrolled during active disease. Source material: peripheral blood. The CDR3 DNA reads TGTGCCAGCAGTTTAAGGCTAGCAGGAGAAGCAGGGGCCACAGATACGCAGTATTTT. Its protein product is CASSLRLAGEAGATDTQYF.